The clone carrying this T cell receptor (beta chain) was counted only a few times. The CDR3 is 16 amino acids. V shed 2 bases and J shed 0 bases, with 10 bases lying between them. Per the germline V gene, CDR1 is LGHNA and CDR2 is YNFKEQ. One entry per CDR3 protein results from TCRdb running MiXCR on the RT-PCR reads. Of almost 700,000 distinct CDR3 sequences listed, 14% are singletons. This chain uses TRBV4-2 with TRBJ1-4; D gene unclear. Sequenced input: memory CD4+ T cells from blood. This receptor was taken from a female donor in good health, serving as a healthy control. CDR3: CASSQMGGATNEKLFF. In DNA form, the CDR3 reads TGTGCCAGCAGCCAAATGGGAGGCGCAACTAATGAAAAACTGTTTTTT.